A selection of T cell receptor beta chains follows, all from one sample in a study of T cell responses to AZD1222 COVID-19 vaccine. Sequenced by immunoSEQ multiplex PCR; TCRdb stores in-frame clones only, minus some. The data show 100,000 to 150,000 clones, about 90% seen once. This sample comprised peripheral blood, obtained on day 0 of AZD1222 vaccination. Receptors were obtained from an adult in good health. Both conserved end residues are part of each CDR3. A D gene is named only where the DNA matches it firmly. Where a row states a size, it is once, few, many or the class of an expanded clone; other rows omit it.

V gene: TRBV3-1/TRBV3-2
clone size: .
D gene: .
J gene: TRBJ1-3
CDR3 protein: CASSPNAAGHSGNTIYF
CDR3 DNA: TGTGCCAGCAGTCCCAACGCGGCAGGCCACTCTGGAAACACCATATATTTT

V gene: TRBV5-8
clone size: .
D gene: TRBD1
J gene: TRBJ1-4
CDR3 protein: CASSSYRGSSEKLFF
CDR3 DNA: TGTGCCAGCAGCTCCTACAGGGGATCGAGTGAAAAACTGTTTTTT

V gene: TRBV3-1/TRBV3-2
clone size: .
D gene: TRBD1
J gene: TRBJ1-5
CDR3 protein: CASSRTGSQPQHF
CDR3 DNA: TGTGCCAGCAGCCGGACAGGGAGTCAGCCCCAGCATTTT

V gene: TRBV19
clone size: once
D gene: .
J gene: TRBJ1-1
CDR3 protein: CASSRSGGTEAFF
CDR3 DNA: TGTGCCAGTAGCAGATCCGGGGGAACTGAAGCTTTCTTT

V gene: TRBV27
clone size: .
D gene: .
J gene: TRBJ2-3
CDR3 protein: CASSLWATSTDTQYF
CDR3 DNA: TGTGCCAGCAGTTTATGGGCGACTAGCACAGATACGCAGTATTTT

V gene: TRBV5-1
clone size: .
D gene: .
J gene: TRBJ2-1
CDR3 protein: CASSLGGVMSSYNEQFF
CDR3 DNA: TGCGCCAGCAGCTTGGGAGGGGTTATGAGCTCCTACAATGAGCAGTTCTTC

V gene: TRBV5-4
clone size: few
D gene: TRBD1
J gene: TRBJ2-7
CDR3 protein: CASRSGTGVTYEQYF
CDR3 DNA: TGTGCCAGCAGATCCGGGACAGGGGTTACCTACGAGCAGTACTTC

V gene: TRBV11-2
clone size: .
D gene: TRBD1
J gene: TRBJ2-7
CDR3 protein: CASSSRDRDYEQYF
CDR3 DNA: TGTGCCAGCAGCTCCCGGGACAGGGACTACGAGCAGTACTTC

V gene: TRBV18
clone size: .
D gene: TRBD2
J gene: TRBJ2-1
CDR3 protein: CASSTLSGSSVNEQFF
CDR3 DNA: TGTGCCAGCTCGACACTAAGCGGGAGTTCCGTGAATGAGCAGTTCTTC

V gene: TRBV10-3
clone size: .
D gene: .
J gene: TRBJ2-7
CDR3 protein: CAISESRSRDTLSYEQYF
CDR3 DNA: TGTGCCATCAGTGAGTCTAGGTCTCGGGACACCCTTTCCTACGAGCAGTACTTC

V gene: TRBV3-1/TRBV3-2
clone size: once
D gene: .
J gene: TRBJ2-2
CDR3 protein: CASSPLNSNTGELFF
CDR3 DNA: TGTGCCAGCAGCCCCCTAAACTCGAACACCGGGGAGCTGTTTTTT

V gene: TRBV14
clone size: .
D gene: .
J gene: TRBJ2-7
CDR3 protein: CASSHKDAYEQYF
CDR3 DNA: TGTGCCAGCAGCCACAAGGATGCCTACGAGCAGTACTTC

V gene: TRBV18
clone size: .
D gene: TRBD1
J gene: TRBJ1-4
CDR3 protein: CASSPDRVNEKLFF
CDR3 DNA: TGTGCCAGCTCACCGGACAGGGTAAATGAAAAACTGTTTTTT

V gene: TRBV28
clone size: .
D gene: .
J gene: TRBJ1-1
CDR3 protein: CASSYRAIKFGGKVAEAFF
CDR3 DNA: TGTGCCAGCAGTTATCGGGCAATAAAATTCGGGGGGAAGGTGGCTGAAGCTTTCTTT

V gene: TRBV28
clone size: .
D gene: .
J gene: TRBJ2-3
CDR3 protein: CASSQWGRSDTQYF
CDR3 DNA: TGTGCCAGCAGTCAATGGGGGCGATCAGATACGCAGTATTTT

V gene: TRBV28
clone size: .
D gene: TRBD2
J gene: TRBJ2-7
CDR3 protein: CASSLYIRGDEQYF
CDR3 DNA: TGTGCCAGCAGTTTATATATACGGGGGGACGAGCAGTACTTC

V gene: TRBV24-1
clone size: .
D gene: TRBD2
J gene: TRBJ2-2
CDR3 protein: CATSETSGRANTGELFF
CDR3 DNA: TGTGCCACCAGTGAAACTAGCGGGAGAGCGAACACCGGGGAGCTGTTTTTT

V gene: TRBV2
clone size: .
D gene: TRBD2
J gene: TRBJ2-3
CDR3 protein: CASSARLAGTDTQYF
CDR3 DNA: TGTGCCAGCAGTGCCAGACTAGCGGGGACAGATACGCAGTATTTT

V gene: TRBV6-4
clone size: .
D gene: TRBD1
J gene: TRBJ1-5
CDR3 protein: CASSGSGGTGGLGNQPQHF
CDR3 DNA: TGTGCCAGCAGTGGATCAGGGGGGACAGGGGGACTCGGCAATCAGCCCCAGCATTTT

V gene: TRBV9
clone size: .
D gene: TRBD1
J gene: TRBJ2-1
CDR3 protein: CASSVVKRDSPFSSYNEQFF
CDR3 DNA: TGTGCCAGCAGCGTAGTAAAACGGGACAGCCCATTTAGCTCCTACAATGAGCAGTTCTTC

V gene: TRBV19
clone size: .
D gene: .
J gene: TRBJ2-7
CDR3 protein: CASKVQGSYEQYF
CDR3 DNA: TGTGCCAGTAAAGTCCAGGGGTCCTACGAGCAGTACTTC

V gene: TRBV18
clone size: .
D gene: TRBD2
J gene: TRBJ2-7
CDR3 protein: CASSPQLVAGGIYEQYF
CDR3 DNA: TGTGCCAGCTCACCACAGTTGGTAGCGGGAGGAATCTACGAGCAGTACTTC

V gene: TRBV10-3
clone size: once
D gene: TRBD1
J gene: TRBJ2-7
CDR3 protein: CAIRPDRSSHEQYF
CDR3 DNA: TGTGCCATCAGACCGGACAGGTCCTCCCACGAGCAGTACTTC

V gene: TRBV29-1
clone size: .
D gene: .
J gene: TRBJ2-7
CDR3 protein: CSVYGGTDNYEQYF
CDR3 DNA: TGCAGCGTTTACGGCGGGACAGACAACTACGAGCAGTACTTC

V gene: TRBV2
clone size: .
D gene: TRBD1
J gene: TRBJ1-1
CDR3 protein: CARGGGGQDTEAFF
CDR3 DNA: TGTGCCCGCGGAGGCGGGGGACAGGACACTGAAGCTTTCTTT

V gene: TRBV19
clone size: .
D gene: TRBD1
J gene: TRBJ1-6
CDR3 protein: CASSNPPGQNNSPLHF
CDR3 DNA: TGTGCCAGTAGTAACCCCCCGGGACAGAATAATTCACCCCTCCACTTT

V gene: TRBV7-9
clone size: .
D gene: TRBD1
J gene: TRBJ2-1
CDR3 protein: CASSLLTGGWEFGQFF
CDR3 DNA: TGTGCCAGCAGCTTGCTGACAGGGGGCTGGGAGTTTGGGCAGTTCTTC

V gene: TRBV28
clone size: .
D gene: .
J gene: TRBJ2-7
CDR3 protein: CASSLTKHYEQYF
CDR3 DNA: TGTGCCAGCAGTTTAACAAAACACTACGAGCAGTACTTC

V gene: TRBV10-3
clone size: .
D gene: TRBD2
J gene: TRBJ2-7
CDR3 protein: CAISEAGMYYEQYF
CDR3 DNA: TGTGCCATCAGTGAAGCGGGGATGTACTACGAGCAGTACTTC

V gene: TRBV28
clone size: .
D gene: .
J gene: TRBJ1-2
CDR3 protein: CASSFPGTSGLYGYTF
CDR3 DNA: TGTGCCAGCAGTTTTCCCGGGACATCGGGGCTCTATGGCTACACCTTC

V gene: TRBV28
clone size: .
D gene: TRBD2
J gene: TRBJ2-7
CDR3 protein: CASRGTSGRVRSYEQYF
CDR3 DNA: TGTGCCAGCAGGGGGACTAGCGGGAGAGTTAGGTCCTACGAGCAGTACTTC

V gene: TRBV12-3/TRBV12-4
clone size: .
D gene: .
J gene: TRBJ2-7
CDR3 protein: CASSLIYEQYF
CDR3 DNA: TGTGCCAGCAGTTTAATCTACGAGCAGTACTTC

V gene: TRBV7-8
clone size: once
D gene: TRBD1
J gene: TRBJ2-7
CDR3 protein: CASSTDRGGEQYF
CDR3 DNA: TGTGCCAGCAGCACCGACAGGGGGGGCGAGCAGTACTTC

V gene: TRBV7-9
clone size: .
D gene: .
J gene: TRBJ1-1
CDR3 protein: CASSTQVNTEAFF
CDR3 DNA: TGTGCCAGCAGCACTCAAGTGAACACTGAAGCTTTCTTT

V gene: TRBV19
clone size: .
D gene: .
J gene: TRBJ2-3
CDR3 protein: CASSIDSTDTQYF
CDR3 DNA: TGTGCCAGTAGTATTGACAGCACAGATACGCAGTATTTT

V gene: TRBV7-2
clone size: .
D gene: TRBD2
J gene: TRBJ2-3
CDR3 protein: CASSAGLVVGPDTQYF
CDR3 DNA: TGTGCCAGCAGCGCGGGACTAGTGGTCGGTCCAGATACGCAGTATTTT

V gene: TRBV7-2
clone size: .
D gene: .
J gene: TRBJ1-4
CDR3 protein: CASSLVYGEKLFF
CDR3 DNA: TGTGCCAGCAGCTTAGTGTACGGGGAAAAACTGTTTTTT

V gene: TRBV20-1
clone size: .
D gene: .
J gene: TRBJ1-4
CDR3 protein: CSAAFREKLFF
CDR3 DNA: TGCAGTGCTGCCTTCAGGGAAAAACTGTTTTTT

V gene: TRBV11-3
clone size: .
D gene: TRBD1
J gene: TRBJ1-6
CDR3 protein: CASSDRQGGTLHF
CDR3 DNA: TGTGCCAGCAGCGATCGACAGGGAGGAACCCTCCACTTT

V gene: TRBV7-9
clone size: .
D gene: .
J gene: TRBJ2-4
CDR3 protein: CASSLRGDIQYF
CDR3 DNA: TGTGCCAGCAGCTTACGGGGAGACATTCAGTACTTC

V gene: TRBV2
clone size: once
D gene: TRBD2
J gene: TRBJ2-7
CDR3 protein: CASSPRRLAEGYEQYF
CDR3 DNA: TGTGCCAGCTCCCCAAGAAGGCTAGCGGAGGGATACGAGCAGTACTTC

V gene: TRBV7-8
clone size: once
D gene: .
J gene: TRBJ1-2
CDR3 protein: CASSPDRNYGYTF
CDR3 DNA: TGTGCCAGCAGCCCCGACAGGAACTATGGCTACACCTTC

V gene: TRBV29-1
clone size: .
D gene: TRBD1
J gene: TRBJ2-4
CDR3 protein: CSAHRGKNIQYF
CDR3 DNA: TGCAGCGCCCACAGGGGAAAAAACATTCAGTACTTC

V gene: TRBV25-1
clone size: .
D gene: TRBD1
J gene: TRBJ2-7
CDR3 protein: CASSDRGRFEQYF
CDR3 DNA: TGTGCCAGCAGTGACAGGGGGCGTTTCGAGCAGTACTTC

V gene: TRBV20-1
clone size: .
D gene: .
J gene: TRBJ1-1
CDR3 protein: CSASRLMNTEAFF
CDR3 DNA: TGCAGTGCTAGTCGTCTAATGAACACTGAAGCTTTCTTT

V gene: TRBV3-1/TRBV3-2
clone size: few
D gene: TRBD2
J gene: TRBJ2-7
CDR3 protein: CASSRGTSGSYEQYF
CDR3 DNA: TGTGCCAGCAGCCGAGGGACTAGCGGATCCTACGAGCAGTACTTC

V gene: TRBV6-4
clone size: .
D gene: .
J gene: TRBJ2-3
CDR3 protein: CASSVGGSTDTQYF
CDR3 DNA: TGTGCCAGCAGTGTCGGCGGGAGCACAGATACGCAGTATTTT

V gene: TRBV29-1
clone size: .
D gene: .
J gene: TRBJ1-4
CDR3 protein: CSVGRGRNEKLFF
CDR3 DNA: TGCAGCGTGGGACGTGGGCGTAATGAAAAACTGTTTTTT

V gene: TRBV10-3
clone size: .
D gene: TRBD1
J gene: TRBJ1-1
CDR3 protein: CAISDSRTGNTEAFF
CDR3 DNA: TGTGCCATCAGTGACTCCAGGACAGGGAACACTGAAGCTTTCTTT

V gene: TRBV2
clone size: .
D gene: TRBD2
J gene: TRBJ2-3
CDR3 protein: CASSSGGGTDTQYF
CDR3 DNA: TGTGCCAGCAGTTCGGGGGGGGGCACAGATACGCAGTATTTT

V gene: TRBV9
clone size: .
D gene: .
J gene: TRBJ2-7
CDR3 protein: CASSVGPASISYEQYF
CDR3 DNA: TGTGCCAGCAGCGTAGGGCCAGCCAGTATTAGCTACGAGCAGTACTTC

V gene: TRBV21-1
clone size: .
D gene: .
J gene: TRBJ1-2
CDR3 protein: CASSNRGTVLKLLSYGYTF
CDR3 DNA: TGTGCCAGCAGCAACCGAGGGACAGTTTTAAAATTATTATCCTATGGCTACACCTTC

V gene: TRBV5-1
clone size: .
D gene: .
J gene: TRBJ1-1
CDR3 protein: CASSSDSTNTEAFF
CDR3 DNA: TGCGCCAGCAGCTCGGACAGTACGAACACTGAAGCTTTCTTT